Sequencing of this T cell receptor beta chain was carried out in a study of shared clonotypes between healthy human individuals. In the original processing: Sequence data from immunoSEQ were junction-only and lacked quality scores; consequently, filtering differed. Libraries were prepared by immunoSEQ multiplex PCR; TCRdb keeps only in-frame clonotypes and omits some of them. V and J calls and clone size are those listed in that table; D and trimming were worked out from the DNA. The sample gives about 2.4 million clones, more than 85% of which show up once; roughly 0.39% is in the top ten. As concerns this clone: Its antigen is still unknown. Germline is not matched at one junction end, which may reflect a read error. Distinct nucleotide sequences in the sample also encode this CDR3.

Study-wide results and limits: The study generally estimated greater richness for naive than memory subsets.

The CDR3 length is 12 residues. CDR1 and CDR2 (germline): SGHAT, FQNNGV. Sequenced: naive CD4+ T cells from PBMCs. Documented subset: CD45RA+ positively selected. V is TRBV11-2 and J is TRBJ1-2; tentatively, D is TRBD1 (6 bases). The sequence derives from a man younger than 35 in good health. Some clones in this sample may be carry-over from other donors' samples. In nucleotides, the CDR3 is TGCGCCAGCAGCCTAACAGGGCGCGGCTACACCTTC. Translation gives CASSLTGRGYTF.